The 19 T cell receptor beta chains below all came from one sample that was sequenced in a study of cytomegalovirus exposure and HLA in healthy donors. The protocol was immunoSEQ multiplex PCR, while the TCRdb copy is restricted to in-frame clones and leaves out a portion. The profile shows 150,000 to 200,000 clones, roughly nine tenths of them singletons. The material sequenced was PBMCs. The receptors here all came from a woman aged 30 to 39 in good health and CMV-seronegative.

This clone was counted a single time. The CDR3 here is CASSLGGQLVSYEQYF. For the CDR3, the DNA is TGTGCCAGCAGCTTAGGAGGACAGCTAGTTTCCTACGAGCAGTACTTC. The chain uses TRBV5-6 and TRBJ2-7; maybe TRBD1 (6 bases). Looked up from germline, CDR1 is SGHDT and CDR2 is YYEEEE. This CDR3 comprises 16 residues. V was pared by 2 bases and J by 1 base, with 16 bases between.

A single count supports this clone. The chain has TRBV7-9 and TRBJ2-4; D possibly corresponds to TRBD1 (5 bases). V was cut by 4 bases and J by 2 bases, with 15 bases left in between. Per germline, CDR1 SEHNR and CDR2 FQNEAQ (reference sequence). The CDR3 contains 16 residues. CDR3 loop: CASSSPAGLTKNIQYF. As DNA, the CDR3 is TGTGCCAGCAGCTCCCCCGCAGGGTTGACCAAAAACATTCAGTACTTC. Looking up the rest from reference TRBV7-9 and TRBJ2-4 gives the full variable domain: DTGVSQNPRHKITKRGQNVTFRCDPISEHNRLYWYRQTLGQGPEFLTYFQNEAQLEKSRLLSDRFSAERPKGSFSTLEIQRTEQGDSAMYLCASSSPAGLTKNIQYFGAGTRLSVL.

The genes are TRBV25-1 and TRBJ2-2; 7 bases map to TRBD1. Germline V gene data show CDR1 as MGHDK and CDR2 as SYGVNS. The V and J ends lost 6 bases and 2 bases, in that order; junction bases with no gene match: 6. This CDR3 is 15 amino acids long. The CDR3 loop reads CASRSKGANTGELFF. In DNA, the CDR3 is TGTGCCAGCAGGTCTAAGGGGGCCAACACCGGGGAGCTGTTTTTT.

The genes are TRBV19 and TRBJ1-1; a weak D match, TRBD1 (6 bases). The V end was cut by 7 bases, the J end by 6 bases, with 15 bases between. CDR3 size: 13 residues. Germline V lookup: CDR1 LNHDA, CDR2 SQIVND (reference sequence). Here the CDR3 reads CASIGGGLSEAFF. The CDR3 nucleotides are TGTGCCAGTATAGGGGGGGGACTTTCTGAAGCTTTCTTT. Drawing the rest from reference TRBV19 and TRBJ1-1, the complete variable domain is DGGITQSPKYLFRKEGQNVTLSCEQNLNHDAMYWYRQDPGQGLRLIYYSQIVNDFQKGDIAEGYSVSREKKESFPLTVTSAQKNPTAFYLCASIGGGLSEAFFGQGTRLTVV.

The chain combines TRBV18 with TRBJ1-3, with D unresolved. Looked up from germline, CDR1 is KGHSH and CDR2 is LQKENI. The ends were cut back, 2 bases at V and 0 bases at J, with 8 bases in the middle. The CDR3 loop spans 15 amino acids. In DNA, the CDR3 is TGTGCCAGCTCACCAACAGATGACTCTGGAAACACCATATATTTT. It is translated as CASSPTDDSGNTIYF.

The chain couples TRBV6-5 to TRBJ1-5; D uncertain. The CDR3 length is 14 residues. The V gene lost 2 bases and the J gene lost 4 bases, with 9 bases spanning the gap. CDR1 is MNHEY and CDR2 is SVGAGI in the germline V gene. DNA for the CDR3: TGTGCCAGCAGTTACAGCCGGGATAATCAGCCCCAGCATTTT. Encoded protein: CASSYSRDNQPQHF.

Comments on this clone: The junction shows a germline mismatch at one end, possibly a read error. The chain employs TRBV11-2 and TRBJ2-3; D call uncertain. The length of the CDR3 is 14 residues. Germline V gene lookup returns CDR1 SGHAT and CDR2 FQNNGV. In nucleotides, the CDR3 is TGTGCCAGCAGCATAGACCTGGGGACAGATACGCAGTATTTT. Translating gives CASSIDLGTDTQYF.

The chain recombines TRBV12-2 with TRBJ2-1; the table gives TRBD2 as D, unverified against the DNA. TRBV12-2 is a listed pseudogene. There are 14 residues in the CDR3. The CDR3 spells CAWGASGNYNEQFF. In DNA, the CDR3 is TGTGCTTGGGGGGCTAGCGGGAACTACAATGAGCAGTTCTTC.

The chain recombines TRBV5-1 with TRBJ2-2; D is undetermined. This CDR3 is built from 14 residues. V was clipped by 0 bases and J by 2 bases, with 5 bases between them. CDR1 and CDR2 from the germline V gene are SGHRS and YFSETQ. This CDR3 is CASSLVPNTGELFF. CDR3 DNA sequence: TGCGCCAGCAGCTTGGTTCCAAACACCGGGGAGCTGTTTTTT.

The chain is built from TRBV15 and TRBJ2-1; 10 bases fit TRBD1. The length of the CDR3 is 15 residues. The germline gives CDR1 LNHNV, CDR2 YYDKDF (reference sequence). J gave up 3 bases and V 6 bases, and 5 bases lay outside the gene matches. The CDR3 nucleotides read TGTGCCACCAGAAAGGGGACAGGGGTCTACAATGAGCAGTTCTTC. This sequence encodes CATRKGTGVYNEQFF.

V usage is TRBV5-1 and J usage is TRBJ2-3, with D perhaps matching TRBD2 (5 bases). The V end lost 0 bases, the J end lost 2 bases, and 13 bases lay between the germline ends. CDR1 and CDR2 from the germline V gene are SGHRS and YFSETQ. This CDR3 is built from 16 residues. The CDR3 nucleotides read TGCGCCAGCAGCTTGGGGTTGAGCGGAAACACAGATACGCAGTATTTT. Translation: CASSLGLSGNTDTQYF.

This sequence joins TRBV9 and TRBJ2-2; D gene ambiguous. CDR3 length equals 13 residues. V was trimmed by 4 bases and J by 5 bases, leaving 9 bases between them. Germline CDR1 and CDR2: SGDLS and YYNGEE. CDR3 loop: CASSPLRTGELFF. In DNA form, the CDR3 reads TGTGCCAGCAGCCCCCTACGTACCGGGGAGCTGTTTTTT.

The chain links TRBV14 to TRBJ1-4; D is undetermined. Trimming shortened V by 5 bases and J by 5 bases, and 6 bases separated the two germline ends. This CDR3 contains 12 residues. Germline V CDR1 and CDR2: SGHDN, FVKESK. Here the CDR3 reads CASSRENEKLFF. The CDR3 nucleotides read TGTGCCAGCAGCAGGGAAAATGAAAAACTGTTTTTT.

This chain joins TRBV28 and TRBJ2-1, with 7 bases that match TRBD2. Germline V lookup: CDR1 MDHEN, CDR2 SYDVKM. This CDR3 has 16 amino acids. The V and J ends lost 5 bases and 7 bases, in that order; junction bases with no gene match: 14. The DNA of the CDR3 is TGTGCCAGCAGTCCGGTGACTAGCAGAGGAAGGAATGAGCAGTTCTTC. Translating it yields CASSPVTSRGRNEQFF.

The chain carries TRBV5-6 and TRBJ2-3, with D unresolved. Germline V gene sequence: CDR1 SGHDT, CDR2 YYEEEE. The CDR3 loop spans 14 amino acids. Trimming removed 0 bases at V and 1 base at J, with 6 bases between. The CDR3 nucleotides are TGTGCCAGCAGCTTGGTTAGACGCACAGATACGCAGTATTTT. Amino acids: CASSLVRRTDTQYF.

This chain links TRBV4-1 with TRBJ2-1, with a tentative D call TRBD1 (5 bases). The germline V gene encodes CDR1 MGHRA and CDR2 YSYEKL. V was clipped by 0 bases and J by 6 bases, with 15 bases between them. The CDR3 is 16 residues long. The CDR3 reads CASSQDQGRVINEQFF. The CDR3 bases are TGCGCCAGCAGCCAAGATCAGGGCAGGGTCATCAATGAGCAGTTCTTC.

The chain recombines TRBV29-1 with TRBJ2-7; a possible D gene is TRBD1 (5 bases). V was trimmed by 7 bases and J by 4 bases, leaving 11 bases between them. The germline CDR1 and CDR2 sequences are SQVTM and ANQGSEA. The CDR3 loop spans 11 amino acids. Here the CDR3 reads CSGGAGYEQYF. CDR3 coding DNA: TGCAGCGGTGGGGCTGGTTACGAGCAGTACTTC.

This clone has a single count. The rearrangement joins TRBV5-1 to TRBJ2-1; maybe TRBD2 (6 bases). The length of the CDR3 is 15 residues. CDR1 and CDR2 (germline): SGHRS, YFSETQ. V lost 4 bases and J 4 bases, leaving 15 bases between the germline ends. For the CDR3, the DNA is TGCGCCAGCAGCGGGGACGGGAGAGGGTACAATGAGCAGTTCTTC. It specifies CASSGDGRGYNEQFF.

This sequence joins TRBV9 and TRBJ2-1; 11 nucleotides line up with TRBD2. Germline assignment: CDR1 SGDLS and CDR2 YYNGEE. This CDR3 has 14 amino acids. Trimming took 4 bases from V and 7 from J; bases not matched to a gene: 4. The CDR3 is CASSLSGRGNEQFF. Written as DNA, the CDR3 is TGTGCCAGCAGCCTTAGCGGGAGGGGGAATGAGCAGTTCTTC.